One and the same sample provided the 3 T cell receptor beta chains below, sequenced in a study of blood T cell repertoires in COVID-19. Here immunoSEQ multiplex PCR was the method, and the copy in TCRdb shows in-frame clones only, minus some. The sample has 50,000 to 65,000 clones, 91% seen once. Material for sequencing was peripheral blood. The receptors here all came from a man aged 45-60 years with acute or convalescent COVID-19.

The chain links TRBV12-3 or TRBV12-4 to TRBJ1-2; possible D gene TRBD1, 5 bases. The CDR3 loop spans 11 amino acids. V was cut by 5 bases and J by 13 bases, with 14 bases left in between. Here the CDR3 reads CASSKGVTSTF. DNA for the CDR3: TGTGCCAGCAGTAAAGGGGTTACCTCCACCTTC.

V gene TRBV29-1 combines with J gene TRBJ1-1; D gene uncertain. Germline V gene data show CDR1 as SQVTM and CDR2 as ANQGSEA. CDR3 size: 13 residues. Trimming removed 4 bases from V and 2 bases from J, with 11 bases in between. CDR3: CSVVRNGNTEAFF. The CDR3 bases are TGCAGCGTTGTCAGGAATGGTAACACTGAAGCTTTCTTT.

The chain links TRBV19 to TRBJ1-5, with D possibly being TRBD1 (6 bases). Germline-derived CDR1 and CDR2 are LNHDA and SQIVND (reference sequence). V lost 9 bases and J 1 base, leaving 13 bases between the germline ends. The CDR3 has 14 residues. The CDR3, as DNA: TGTGCCAGCCACACACAGGGAAGCAATCAGCCCCAGCATTTT. Protein: CASHTQGSNQPQHF.